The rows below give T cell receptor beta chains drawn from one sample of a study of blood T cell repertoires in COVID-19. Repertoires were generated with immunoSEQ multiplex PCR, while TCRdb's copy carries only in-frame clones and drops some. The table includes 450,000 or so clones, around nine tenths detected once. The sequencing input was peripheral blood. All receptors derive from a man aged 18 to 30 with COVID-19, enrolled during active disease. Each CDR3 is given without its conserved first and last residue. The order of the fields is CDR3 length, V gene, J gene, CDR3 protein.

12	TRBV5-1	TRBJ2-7	ASSFSGGPYEQY
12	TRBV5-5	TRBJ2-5	ASSLGTGVETQY
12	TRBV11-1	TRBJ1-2	ASSLAGGYYGYT
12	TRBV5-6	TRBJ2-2	ASSAGQFTGELF
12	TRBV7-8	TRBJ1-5	ASSLGTGNQPQH
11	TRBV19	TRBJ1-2	ASSPRDRAGYT
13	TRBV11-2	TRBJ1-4	ASSGRQGGNEKLF
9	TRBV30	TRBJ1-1	AWSRGTEAF
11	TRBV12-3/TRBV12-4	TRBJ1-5	ASQRQGDQPQH
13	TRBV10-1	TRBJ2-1	ASSPGTGGVNEQF
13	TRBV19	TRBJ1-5	ASSIGQGPNQPQH
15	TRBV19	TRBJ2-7	ASSIDQRSGSGYEQY
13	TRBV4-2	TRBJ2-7	ASSQGTSETYEQY
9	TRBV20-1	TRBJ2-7	SATRTDEQY
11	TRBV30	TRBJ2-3	AWTRRGADTQY
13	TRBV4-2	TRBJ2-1	ASSRTLATYNEQF
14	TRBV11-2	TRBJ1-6	ASSLVAGSRNSPLH
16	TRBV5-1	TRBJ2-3	ASSSAGTSGRNADTQY
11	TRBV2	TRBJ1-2	ASSDGQGYGYT
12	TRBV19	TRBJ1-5	ASNSGWNNQPQH
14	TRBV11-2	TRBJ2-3	ASSNPRLAITDTQY
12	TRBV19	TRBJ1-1	ASSINRWNTEAF
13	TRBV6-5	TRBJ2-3	ASTKPGGGTDTQY
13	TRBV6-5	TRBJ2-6	ASSRTGSGANVLT
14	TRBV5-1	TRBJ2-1	ASRVSRDRGYNEQF
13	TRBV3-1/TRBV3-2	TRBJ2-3	ASSHGQGRTDTQY
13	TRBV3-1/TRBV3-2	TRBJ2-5	ASSGGEGERQTQY
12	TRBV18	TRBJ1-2	ASSPWSEYYGYT
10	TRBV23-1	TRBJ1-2	ASPGPMLSYT